This T cell receptor beta chain was found in a study of metastatic and nonmetastatic thyroid tumors. Across the study: Malignant thyroid and benign thyroid patients provided blood and tumor or nodule tissue whose repertoires were compared.

Study findings and constraints: TCR beta diversity was reportedly significantly higher in malignant thyroid tumors than benign nodules, in blood and tumor.

The entire patient cohort was treatment-naive prior to thyroid surgery. For this clone: Its antigen is undetermined.

The CDR3 contains 13 residues. Germline values: CDR1 SGHTA, CDR2 FQGNSA. V was pared by 5 bases and J by 3 bases, with 9 bases between. Using MiXCR, TCRdb re-called clones from the PCR reads. The data show 30,000 to 35,000 clones, with around 20% seen just once and 8% held by the top ten. This chain connects TRBV7-2 to TRBJ2-3; D ambiguous. Sequencing input: blood. The TCR was taken from a female donor with papillary thyroid cancer or a benign thyroid nodule (not recorded which). Some clones in this sample may be carry-over from other donors' samples. CDR3 amino acids: CASSPTATDTQYF. The CDR3 nucleotides are TGTGCCAGCAGCCCCACCGCTACAGATACGCAGTATTTT.